This passage covers 18 T cell receptor beta chains from one sample sequenced in a study of blood T cell repertoires in COVID-19. TCRdb keeps only in-frame clones here, not all; method: immunoSEQ multiplex PCR. Among around 83,000 clones listed, around 90% were seen once. The material sequenced was peripheral blood. These receptors were collected from an elderly man with active or convalescent COVID-19.

The V gene is TRBV27, the J gene TRBJ1-1; 9 nucleotides agree with TRBD1. The CDR3 consists of 15 residues. Germline assignment: CDR1 MNHEY and CDR2 SMNVEV (reference sequence). After removal of 4 bases from V and 8 bases from J, the junction contained 11 bases not matched to a gene. The DNA of the CDR3 is TGTGCCAGCAGTTCCTCGGGGACAGGGAGGAGAGAAGCTTTCTTT. Protein: CASSSSGTGRREAFF.

The chain links TRBV2 to TRBJ1-3; D remains ambiguous. Trimming removed 6 bases from V and 2 bases from J, with 5 bases in between. This CDR3 region has 12 residues. Germline values: CDR1 SNHLY, CDR2 FYNNEI. The CDR3 DNA is TGTGCCAGCAGCCTAGCTGGAAACACCATATATTTT. Amino acids: CASSLAGNTIYF.

The chain joins TRBV28 to TRBJ2-7; 8 bases match TRBD2. V dropped 7 bases and J dropped 7; count of bases not matched to a gene: 12. The CDR3 is 14 amino acids. Germline CDR1 reads MDHEN; CDR2 reads SYDVKM. The CDR3, as DNA: TGTGCCAGCAAAGACGGGGGGGCCGAGAGGGAGCAGTACGTC. Amino acid sequence: CASKDGGAEREQYV.

In its sample, this clone was seen once. The J gene is TRBJ2-7, the V gene TRBV11-2; no definite D call. The germline V gene has CDR1 SGHAT and CDR2 FQNNGV. V was trimmed by 0 bases and J by 4 bases, leaving 4 bases between them. The CDR3 spans 12 residues. CDR3 amino acids: CASSLDNYEQYV. CDR3 nucleotides: TGTGCCAGCAGCTTAGACAATTACGAGCAGTACGTC.

This clone has a single count. The chain has TRBV7-2 and TRBJ2-5; 8 bases are shared with TRBD2. The CDR3 is made up of 14 amino acids. Looked up from germline, CDR1 is SGHTA and CDR2 is FQGNSA. Trimming removed 7 bases from V and 1 base from J; junction bases left unmatched: 5. Written as DNA, the CDR3 is TGTGCCAGCACCTTCAGCGGGGGCCAAGAGACCCAGTACTTC. Amino acids: CASTFSGGQETQYF.

The V gene is TRBV6-5, the J gene TRBJ1-1; D gene ambiguous. Trimming removed 6 bases at V and 7 bases at J, with 21 bases between. Looked up from germline, CDR1 is MNHEY and CDR2 is SVGAGI. The CDR3 covers 15 residues. CDR3 coding DNA: TGTGCCAGCAGATCCTTCCGGACCGGGGAAAATGAAGCTTTCTTT. Translating gives CASRSFRTGENEAFF.

This chain uses TRBV14 with TRBJ2-3; the match to TRBD2 covers 8 bases. CDR3 size: 16 residues. With V trimmed by 3 bases and J by 3 bases, 8 bases remained unmatched. The germline V gene has CDR1 SGHDN and CDR2 FVKESK. The CDR3 DNA is TGTGCCAGCAGCCACTCAGCGGGAGTCGGGACAGATACGCAGTATTTT. Translated: CASSHSAGVGTDTQYF.

This clone is a singleton in its sample. The V call is TRBV7-3, the J call TRBJ2-3; a weak D match, TRBD1 (6 bases). Germline V CDR1 and CDR2: SGHTA, FQGTGA. Trimming stripped 2 bases from V and 3 bases from J, with 12 bases between. The CDR3 extends over 15 amino acids. CDR3 residues: CASSLSGQSTDTQYF. The CDR3 DNA sequence: TGTGCCAGCAGCTTATCAGGACAGAGTACAGATACGCAGTATTTT.

The chain links TRBV19 to TRBJ2-1, with TRBD2 identical over 10 bases. Germline values: CDR1 LNHDA, CDR2 SQIVND (reference sequence). This CDR3 is built from 15 residues. V gave up 5 bases and J gave up 6 bases; unmatched junction bases: 7. The CDR3, as DNA: TGTGCCAGTAGTGTTCCCAGCGGGAGGGTCAATGAGCAGTTCTTC. Translation gives CASSVPSGRVNEQFF.

This chain links TRBV3-1 (or the pseudogene TRBV3-2) with TRBJ2-1; 12 bases match TRBD2. Germline loops: CDR1 LGHDT, CDR2 YNNKEL (reference sequence). Trimming at V came to 3 bases and at J to 10 bases, leaving 1 base not matched to a gene. The CDR3 contains 13 residues. CDR3 sequence: CASSHLAGGEQFF. The CDR3 DNA reads as TGTGCCAGCAGCCATCTAGCGGGAGGGGAGCAGTTCTTC.

The rearrangement links TRBV18 to TRBJ1-2, with a tentative D call TRBD1 (6 bases). This CDR3 comprises 15 residues. Germline V gives CDR1 KGHSH, CDR2 LQKENI. V shed 4 bases and J shed 4 bases, with 16 bases lying between them. The CDR3 sequence: CASSLFRDNSYGYTF. The DNA for the CDR3 is TGTGCCAGCTCACTCTTCCGGGACAACTCCTATGGCTACACCTTC.

V usage is TRBV19 and J usage is TRBJ2-5, with D perhaps matching TRBD1 (6 bases). CDR3 size: 13 residues. Germline V gives CDR1 LNHDA, CDR2 SQIVND (reference sequence). V was clipped by 5 bases and J by 2 bases, with 9 bases between them. CDR3 region: CASSPRGQETQYF. In DNA form, the CDR3 reads TGTGCCAGTAGTCCTAGGGGGCAAGAGACCCAGTACTTC.

This clone was recorded a few times. The chain joins TRBV18 to TRBJ1-4; 8 nucleotides align to TRBD1. V was clipped by 6 bases and J by 8 bases; unmatched bases: 5. Germline V gene sequence: CDR1 KGHSH, CDR2 LQKENI. This CDR3 is 13 amino acids long. This CDR3 is CASSGQGREKLFF. The CDR3 nucleotides read TGTGCCAGCTCCGGACAGGGAAGGGAAAAACTGTTTTTT.

The V call is TRBV2, the J call TRBJ1-2, with TRBD1 matching 9 bases. The CDR3 is 14 residues long. Germline assignment: CDR1 SNHLY and CDR2 FYNNEI. The trim removed 7 bases at V and 3 bases at J, leaving 6 bases unmatched. The CDR3 loop is CASTAGTGYYGYTF. DNA for the CDR3: TGTGCCAGCACAGCCGGGACAGGGTACTATGGCTACACCTTC.

The J gene is TRBJ1-2, the V gene TRBV19, with D perhaps TRBD1 (5 bases). Between the trimmed V and J ends, which lost 3 bases and 4 bases, there was a span of 12 bases. Germline assignment: CDR1 LNHDA and CDR2 SQIVND (reference sequence). The CDR3 has 14 residues. CDR3 bases: TGTGCCAGTAGTATTGACCGGGGGAGCTATGGCTACACCTTC. Residues: CASSIDRGSYGYTF.

The rearrangement links TRBV6-5 to TRBJ1-3, with D tentatively TRBD1 (6 bases). The CDR3 consists of 15 residues. V lost 6 bases and J lost 4, with 16 bases in between. Germline values: CDR1 MNHEY, CDR2 SVGAGI. The CDR3, as DNA: TGTGCCAGCAGCCGAGCTACAGGGATCGGAAACACCATATATTTT. This translates into CASSRATGIGNTIYF.

V is TRBV28 and J is TRBJ2-5, with 7 nucleotides matching TRBD2. Per germline, CDR1 MDHEN and CDR2 SYDVKM. J lost 4 bases, V lost 6 bases, and 8 bases had no gene match. The CDR3 has 14 amino acids. CDR3 loop: CASRKERGPETQYF. The CDR3 DNA is TGTGCCAGCAGAAAGGAGCGGGGCCCAGAGACCCAGTACTTC.

V is TRBV7-9 and J is TRBJ1-1, with a possible D match to TRBD1 (6 bases). Germline lookup yields CDR1 SEHNR and CDR2 FQNEAQ (reference sequence). V shed 5 bases and J shed 0 bases, with 10 bases lying between them. The CDR3 contains 14 residues. The CDR3 sequence: CASSTTGMNTEAFF. The CDR3, as DNA: TGTGCCAGCAGCACCACAGGGATGAACACTGAAGCTTTCTTT.